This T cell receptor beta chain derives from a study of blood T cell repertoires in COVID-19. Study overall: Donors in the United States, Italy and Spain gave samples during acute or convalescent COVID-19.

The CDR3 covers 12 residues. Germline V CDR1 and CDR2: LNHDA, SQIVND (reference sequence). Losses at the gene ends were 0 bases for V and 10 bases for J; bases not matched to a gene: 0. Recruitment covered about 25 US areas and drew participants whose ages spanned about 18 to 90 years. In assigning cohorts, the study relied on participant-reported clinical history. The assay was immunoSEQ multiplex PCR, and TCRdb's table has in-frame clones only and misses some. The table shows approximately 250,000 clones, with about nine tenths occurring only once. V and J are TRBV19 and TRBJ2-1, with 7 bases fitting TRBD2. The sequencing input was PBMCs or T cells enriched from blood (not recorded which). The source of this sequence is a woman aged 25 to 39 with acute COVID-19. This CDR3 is CASSIERGEQFF. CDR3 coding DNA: TGTGCCAGTAGTATAGAGCGGGGGGAGCAGTTCTTC.